These 15 T cell receptor beta chains were sequenced from one sample in a study of cytomegalovirus exposure and HLA in healthy donors. Assay used: immunoSEQ multiplex PCR; TCRdb lists only in-frame clones, some missing. This table has over 200,000 clones, approximately 86% appearing once. The sequenced sample was PBMCs. All receptors derive from a woman between 18 and 30 years old in good health and CMV-seronegative.

This chain links TRBV28 with TRBJ1-2; tentative D call: TRBD1 (6 bases). The V end was cut by 4 bases, the J end by 8 bases, with 8 bases between. Germline V lookup: CDR1 MDHEN, CDR2 SYDVKM. This CDR3 is built from 11 residues. This CDR3 reads CASSSGVGYTF. The CDR3 DNA sequence: TGTGCCAGCAGTTCAGGGGTAGGCTACACCTTC.

This sequence joins TRBV5-6 and TRBJ2-7; 7 bases are shared with TRBD2. The CDR3 loop spans 17 amino acids. CDR1 and CDR2 (germline): SGHDT, YYEEEE. J was trimmed by 3 bases and V by 5 bases; bases with no gene match: 17. For the CDR3, the DNA is TGTGCCAGCAGTTCCGGGACTACCGTTCGCTCGGGCTACGAGCAGTACTTC. It specifies CASSSGTTVRSGYEQYF.

J is TRBJ2-7 and V is TRBV29-1, with D possibly being TRBD2 (7 bases). The CDR3 extends over 14 amino acids. Per germline, CDR1 SQVTM and CDR2 ANQGSEA. V lost 1 base to trimming and J lost 0 bases, with 10 bases between them. CDR3 sequence (DNA): TGCAGCGTTGAAGGAGGGGGGGACTCCTACGAGCAGTACTTC. Protein product: CSVEGGGDSYEQYF.

The genes are TRBV4-1 and TRBJ2-3; 7 bases align to TRBD2. The CDR3 extends over 17 amino acids. Looked up from germline, CDR1 is MGHRA and CDR2 is YSYEKL. J gave up 1 base and V 0 bases, and 7 bases lay outside the gene matches. The CDR3 region is CASSQDMGLAGTDTQYF. CDR3 nucleotide sequence: TGCGCCAGCAGCCAAGATATGGGGCTAGCGGGCACAGATACGCAGTATTTT.

This chain links TRBV7-2 with TRBJ2-3, with 7 bases lining up with TRBD2. The CDR3 has 14 amino acids. Germline assignment: CDR1 SGHTA and CDR2 FQGNSA. Trimming took 5 bases from V and 3 from J; bases not matched to a gene: 5. CDR3 DNA: TGTGCCAGCAGCCATGGACTAGAGACAGATACGCAGTATTTT. Translating it yields CASSHGLETDTQYF.

This clone showed up just once. This sequence joins TRBV4-1 and TRBJ1-1; D perhaps matches TRBD1 (5 bases). V was trimmed by 0 bases and J by 6 bases, leaving 11 bases between them. CDR1 MGHRA and CDR2 YSYEKL come from the germline V gene. The CDR3 has 14 residues. The CDR3 bases are TGCGCCAGCAGCCAAGATAGGGGAACACCTGAAGCTTTCTTT. It yields the protein CASSQDRGTPEAFF.

The chain joins TRBV28 to TRBJ2-1; the match to TRBD2 covers 16 bases. J lost 9 bases, V lost 3 bases, and 2 bases had no gene match. The CDR3 contains 15 residues. The germline V gene has CDR1 MDHEN and CDR2 SYDVKM. The CDR3 bases are TGTGCCAGCAGTTTGGGACTAGCGGGAGGGATTGAGCAGTTCTTC. Its translation: CASSLGLAGGIEQFF.

The chain links TRBV29-1 to TRBJ2-7; a possible D gene is TRBD2 (6 bases). This CDR3 has 12 amino acids. V was trimmed by 4 bases and J by 3 bases, leaving 10 bases between them. The germline V gene has CDR1 SQVTM and CDR2 ANQGSEA. CDR3 sequence reads: CSVVIGSYEQYF. The CDR3 nucleotides read TGCAGCGTTGTAATCGGGAGCTACGAGCAGTACTTC.

This clone was found once. The rearrangement links TRBV28 to TRBJ1-1, with 8 bases aligning to TRBD1. The V segment lost 5 bases and the J segment 10 bases; nucleotides outside the gene matches: 6. This CDR3 spans 12 amino acids. Germline V gene sequence: CDR1 MDHEN, CDR2 SYDVKM. CDR3 coding DNA: TGTGCCAGCAGTGCCCTCACAGGGGGAGCTTTCTTT. Translated: CASSALTGGAFF.

This clone was seen only a few times. The chain is built from TRBV30 and TRBJ1-2, with no clear D. Between the trimmed V and J ends, which lost 8 bases and 8 bases, there was a span of 12 bases. This CDR3 has 10 amino acids. CDR1 and CDR2 from the germline V gene are GTSNPN and SVGIG (reference sequence). CDR3 bases: TGTGCCGCCCACAGCGGGGGCTACACCTTC. Its protein product is CAAHSGGYTF.

This sequence joins TRBV9 and TRBJ2-1; D is uncertain. Germline V gives CDR1 SGDLS, CDR2 YYNGEE. There are 13 residues in the CDR3. The V end was cut by 0 bases, the J end by 6 bases, with 7 bases between. The DNA for the CDR3 is TGTGCCAGCAGCGTAGAACTTCCCAATGAGCAGTTCTTC. Its protein is CASSVELPNEQFF.

This clone showed up just once. The chain employs TRBV5-6 and TRBJ2-6; D is ambiguous. The V end lost 2 bases, the J end lost 1 base, and 19 bases lay between the germline ends. Germline CDR1 and CDR2: SGHDT and YYEEEE. This CDR3 is built from 19 residues. CDR3 region: CASSLIHRVIRSGANVLTF. CDR3 bases: TGTGCCAGCAGCTTAATACATCGGGTTATCCGATCTGGGGCCAACGTCCTGACTTTC.

The J gene is TRBJ2-3, the V gene TRBV29-1, with 12 nucleotides matching TRBD2. From germline, CDR1 is SQVTM and CDR2 ANQGSEA. J lost 4 bases, V lost 5 bases, and 7 bases had no gene match. The CDR3 runs 15 residues. Here the CDR3 DNA reads TGCAGCGTTACCAAGACTAGCGGGAGTGCAGATACGCAGTATTTT. It yields the protein CSVTKTSGSADTQYF.

The chain couples TRBV9 to TRBJ2-3, with 7 bases lining up with TRBD1. This CDR3 is built from 17 residues. The junction had 7 bases not matched to a gene; V was cut back by 0 bases and J by 0 bases. Germline CDR1 and CDR2: SGDLS and YYNGEE. In DNA form, the CDR3 reads TGTGCCAGCAGCGTAGGCAGGGGGACCACTAGCACAGATACGCAGTATTTT. It yields the protein CASSVGRGTTSTDTQYF. Complete variable domain (other parts from reference TRBV9 and TRBJ2-3): DSGVTQTPKHLITATGQRVTLRCSPRSGDLSVYWYQQSLDQGLQFLIQYYNGEERAKGNILERFSAQQFPDLHSELNLSSLELGDSALYFCASSVGRGTTSTDTQYFGPGTRLTVL.

The CDR3: CAISESSARAGEQYF. CDR3 nucleotide sequence: TGTGCCATCAGTGAGTCGAGTGCCAGGGCGGGGGAGCAGTACTTC. This chain joins TRBV10-3 and TRBJ2-7, with D possibly matching TRBD2 (6 bases). The germline V and J ends were trimmed by 0 bases and 7 bases, with 16 bases remaining between them. Germline V gives CDR1 ENHRY, CDR2 SYGVKD. The CDR3 runs to 15 residues.